This TCR beta chain was sequenced in a study of T cells in Graves' hyperthyroidism and ophthalmopathy. General study findings and limits: Most thyroid clonotypes expanded above 0.001 were also detected in blood. From stable hyperthyroidism, ophthalmopathy was set apart by a 13 V-J model.

RNA transcripts were the template for amplifying TCR beta CDR3 regions. The HTBI primer set was used in a first-round RT-PCR of the TCR CDR3. TCRdb re-called the multiplex PCR reads with MiXCR, one entry per CDR3 protein. The data show 490,000 or so distinct CDR3 sequences, around 50% seen once. The germline V and J ends were trimmed by 3 bases and 3 bases, with 12 bases remaining between them. The germline V gene has CDR1 SGHRS and CDR2 YFSETQ. This CDR3 has 14 amino acids. This clonotype was counted once. Its antigen is as yet unknown. The sample was peripheral blood or thyroid tissue (not recorded which). The rearrangement joins TRBV5-1 to TRBJ1-1; D is uncertain. This sequence originates from an adult woman with Graves' disease, either hyperthyroidism or ophthalmopathy (not recorded which). The CDR3: CASSCTRWDTEAFF. In DNA, the CDR3 is TGCGCCAGCAGCTGTACCAGATGGGACACTGAAGCTTTCTTT.